Following are 32 T cell receptor beta chains from one sample sequenced in a study of blood T cell repertoires in COVID-19. Data came from immunoSEQ multiplex PCR; TCRdb stores just in-frame clones and leaves some out. The repertoire includes almost 300,000 clones, over 85% of them detected once, and more than 9.5% sits in the top ten. Sequencing was performed on peripheral blood. These receptors originate from a woman in her 30s with COVID-19, enrolled during active disease.

The table lists this clone with a count of one. The chain combines TRBV9 with TRBJ2-5; 8 nucleotides match TRBD2. Germline V gene sequence: CDR1 SGDLS, CDR2 YYNGEE. This CDR3 is 13 amino acids long. The CDR3 reads CVGRAGGQETQYF. In DNA form, the CDR3 reads TGTGTCGGGAGGGCCGGGGGCCAAGAGACCCAGTACTTC.

The J gene is TRBJ1-1, the V gene TRBV19; tentatively, D is TRBD1 (5 bases). Trimming removed 9 bases at V and 4 bases at J, with 12 bases between. Germline CDR1 and CDR2: LNHDA and SQIVND (reference sequence). The CDR3 covers 12 residues. DNA for the CDR3: TGTGCCAGCACCAGGGTTGGCACTGAAGCTTTCTTT. Protein product: CASTRVGTEAFF.

The rearrangement uses TRBV4-1 and TRBJ2-2; TRBD2 agrees at 8 bases. This CDR3 is 16 amino acids long. Germline V gives CDR1 MGHRA, CDR2 YSYEKL. With V trimmed by 5 bases and J by 1 base, 6 bases remained unmatched. The CDR3 loop reads CASSYPGTRNTGELFF. In nucleotides, the CDR3 is TGCGCCAGCAGCTATCCCGGGACTAGGAACACCGGGGAGCTGTTTTTT.

This clone was seen a handful of times. The CDR3, as DNA: TGTGCCAGCAGCTCCTACAGGGGCTACACCTTC. Its translation: CASSSYRGYTF. The chain couples TRBV11-2 to TRBJ1-2; possibly TRBD1 for D (5 bases). Per germline, CDR1 SGHAT and CDR2 FQNNGV. The CDR3 has 11 amino acids. V gave up 4 bases and J gave up 8 bases, with 8 bases separating them.

J is TRBJ1-2 and V is TRBV7-8; 8 bases agree with TRBD1. V gave up 6 bases and J gave up 2 bases; unmatched junction bases: 11. The CDR3 consists of 16 residues. Germline CDR1 and CDR2: SGHVS and FQNEAQ. CDR3 loop: CASRRDRLSGNYGYTF. The CDR3 DNA is TGTGCCAGCAGACGGGACAGGCTGTCGGGGAACTATGGCTACACCTTC.

The chain uses TRBV5-1 and TRBJ2-2, with 11 bases that match TRBD1. Unmatched junction bases numbered 8, after V lost 3 bases and J lost 7 bases. This CDR3 region has 16 residues. Per germline, CDR1 SGHRS and CDR2 YFSETQ. CDR3 DNA sequence: TGCGCCAGCAGCTCGGCCCTGGGACAGGGGGGCGGGGAGCTGTTTTTT. This codes for CASSSALGQGGGELFF. Together with reference TRBV5-1 and TRBJ2-2, the CDR3 gives the full variable domain: KAGVTQTPRYLIKTRGQQVTLSCSPISGHRSVSWYQQTPGQGLQFLFEYFSETQRNKGNFPGRFSGRQFSNSRSEMNVSTLELGDSALYLCASSSALGQGGGELFFGEGSRLTVL.

This chain joins TRBV27 and TRBJ1-2, with D unresolved. V was trimmed by 0 bases and J by 8 bases, leaving 13 bases between them. Germline V gives CDR1 MNHEY, CDR2 SMNVEV (reference sequence). The CDR3 spans 14 residues. The CDR3: CASSLSRAGGGYTF. CDR3 nucleotides: TGTGCCAGCAGTTTATCTCGGGCAGGAGGGGGCTACACCTTC.

V and J are TRBV7-9 and TRBJ2-7, with D possibly being TRBD2 (6 bases). V was shortened by 5 bases and J by 4 bases, with 12 bases between the two germline ends. CDR1 is SEHNR, CDR2 FQNEAQ, per germline (reference sequence). There are 13 residues in the CDR3. CDR3 region: CASSADGGYEQYF. DNA for the CDR3: TGTGCCAGCAGCGCTGACGGGGGTTACGAGCAGTACTTC.

The CDR3 loop is CASSLKLAGGTGELFF. The CDR3 coding sequence is TGTGCCAGCAGCTTAAAACTAGCGGGGGGGACCGGGGAGCTGTTTTTT. The V and J genes are TRBV13 and TRBJ2-2; 13 bases are a match to TRBD2. After removal of 2 bases from V and 5 bases from J, the junction contained 2 bases not matched to a gene. From germline, CDR1 is PRHDT and CDR2 FYEKMQ (reference sequence). The length of the CDR3 is 16 residues.

A single count supports this clone. The chain has TRBV2 and TRBJ2-3; 11 nucleotides align to TRBD2. The germline V gene encodes CDR1 SNHLY and CDR2 FYNNEI. This CDR3 contains 14 residues. V lost 10 bases and J lost 0; bases outside the gene matches: 3. CDR3 sequence: CATSGGQSTDTQYF. The CDR3 nucleotides read TGTGCCACTAGCGGGGGGCAAAGCACAGATACGCAGTATTTT.

This clone has only a few counts. This chain connects TRBV7-9 to TRBJ1-1; a weak D match, TRBD1 (5 bases). Trimming took 1 base from V and 9 from J, leaving 9 bases between them. Germline V gene data show CDR1 as SEHNR and CDR2 as FQNEAQ (reference sequence). The CDR3 consists of 12 residues. The CDR3 sequence: CASSLGEGQAFF. The CDR3 DNA reads TGTGCCAGCAGCTTAGGGGAGGGGCAAGCTTTCTTT. Variable domain in full (rest from reference TRBV7-9 and TRBJ1-1): DTGVSQNPRHKITKRGQNVTFRCDPISEHNRLYWYRQTLGQGPEFLTYFQNEAQLEKSRLLSDRFSAERPKGSFSTLEIQRTEQGDSAMYLCASSLGEGQAFFGQGTRLTVV.

This clone occurred once. V usage is TRBV13 and J usage is TRBJ2-7; 9 nucleotides agree with TRBD2. J lost 5 bases, V lost 3 bases, and 5 bases had no gene match. The CDR3 extends over 14 amino acids. The germline V gene encodes CDR1 PRHDT and CDR2 FYEKMQ (reference sequence). CDR3 sequence: CASSLSGGRHEQYF. The CDR3 region has the DNA TGTGCCAGCAGCTTGAGCGGGGGGAGACACGAGCAGTACTTC.

The chain combines TRBV2 with TRBJ1-2; 9 bases fit TRBD1. The CDR3 totals 14 residues. The ends lost 6 bases at V and 4 bases at J; junction bases unmatched: 6. Germline V gene sequence: CDR1 SNHLY, CDR2 FYNNEI. For the CDR3, the DNA is TGTGCCAGCAGACCGGGACAGGGAGTCTATGGCTACACCTTC. It yields the protein CASRPGQGVYGYTF.

The chain has TRBV19 and TRBJ2-1, with 9 bases that match TRBD2. The germline CDR1 and CDR2 sequences are LNHDA and SQIVND (reference sequence). Trimming at V came to 3 bases and at J to 3 bases, leaving 6 bases not matched to a gene. The CDR3 length is 16 residues. The CDR3 reads CASSMFAGGNYNEQFF. In nucleotides, the CDR3 is TGTGCCAGTAGTATGTTTGCGGGGGGGAACTACAATGAGCAGTTCTTC.

Details on this clone: The same CDR3 arises from other DNA sequences in this sample as well. The chain has TRBV18 and TRBJ1-1, with D possibly matching TRBD1 (6 bases). Per the germline V gene, CDR1 is KGHSH and CDR2 is LQKENI. The V gene lost 6 bases and the J gene lost 1 base, with 9 bases spanning the gap. The CDR3 is 13 residues long. CDR3 protein: CASSPTGNTEAFF. The CDR3 region has the DNA TGTGCCAGCTCCCCGACAGGGAACACTGAAGCTTTCTTT.

The chain is built from TRBV3-1 (or the pseudogene TRBV3-2) and TRBJ2-7, with TRBD2 matching 14 bases. V lost 4 bases, J lost 3 bases, and 8 bases stayed unmatched. The CDR3 contains 17 residues. Germline V lookup: CDR1 LGHDT, CDR2 YNNKEL (reference sequence). CDR3 coding DNA: TGTGCCAGCAGCCTCGGACTAGCGGGGGGTCCCCTCTACGAGCAGTACTTC. This codes for CASSLGLAGGPLYEQYF.

This chain links TRBV18 with TRBJ1-3, with D possibly TRBD1 on 5 matching bases. V was trimmed by 2 bases and J by 0 bases, leaving 8 bases between them. Germline lookup yields CDR1 KGHSH and CDR2 LQKENI. The CDR3 has 15 residues. The CDR3 DNA sequence: TGTGCCAGCTCACCAACGGGGGGCTCTGGAAACACCATATATTTT. Amino acid sequence: CASSPTGGSGNTIYF. The full variable domain, completed using reference TRBV18 and TRBJ1-3, is NAGVMQNPRHLVRRRGQEARLRCSPMKGHSHVYWYRQLPEEGLKFMVYLQKENIIDESGMPKERFSAEFPKEGPSILRIQQVVRGDSAAYFCASSPTGGSGNTIYFGEGSWLTVV.

This chain connects TRBV29-1 to TRBJ2-7; the D is unclear. Trimming removed 0 bases from V and 3 bases from J, with 9 bases in between. This CDR3 region has 13 residues. Germline values: CDR1 SQVTM, CDR2 ANQGSEA. CDR3 in DNA: TGCAGCGTTGAAGATCAGGCAGGCTACGAGCAGTACTTC. Translating gives CSVEDQAGYEQYF.

The rearrangement uses TRBV29-1 and TRBJ1-5, with TRBD1 matching over 8 bases. Germline V gives CDR1 SQVTM, CDR2 ANQGSEA. Germline trimming cut 6 bases from V and 3 bases from J; bases unmatched to any gene: 10. The CDR3 covers 15 residues. CDR3: CSVEQGVLDNQPQHF. The CDR3 bases are TGCAGCGTCGAACAGGGGGTTCTTGACAATCAGCCCCAGCATTTT.

This clone has a handful of counts. This chain uses TRBV10-1 with TRBJ2-1; maybe TRBD2 (5 bases). Germline V gene data show CDR1 as WNHNN and CDR2 as SYGVQD (reference sequence). The V gene lost 2 bases and the J gene lost 5 bases, with 13 bases spanning the gap. This CDR3 has 15 amino acids. The CDR3 loop is CASSESFREHNEQFF. The DNA for the CDR3 is TGCGCCAGCAGTGAGAGTTTTCGGGAACACAATGAGCAGTTCTTC.

V gene TRBV12-5 combines with J gene TRBJ1-1; TRBD1 agrees at 7 bases. CDR1 is LGHNT and CDR2 is FRNRAP in the germline V gene. The junction had 11 bases not matched to a gene; V was cut back by 7 bases and J by 0 bases. The CDR3 spans 16 residues. The CDR3 sequence: CASDITGTDMNTEAFF. Written as DNA, the CDR3 is TGTGCTAGTGACATAACCGGGACAGACATGAACACTGAAGCTTTCTTT.

Comments on this clone: An end of the junction differs from the germline gene, which may be a read error. The chain links TRBV11-2 to TRBJ2-7; 7 bases are a match to TRBD2. The CDR3 is 13 amino acids. Germline V gives CDR1 SGHAT, CDR2 FQNNGV. The DNA of the CDR3 is TGTGCCTCCTCCCCTGGGGGGGACCCTAGAGCGGACTTC. Protein product: CASSPGGDPRADF.

This rearrangement joins TRBV5-1 to TRBJ2-7, with D maybe TRBD2 (6 bases). CDR1 and CDR2 (germline): SGHRS, YFSETQ. There are 14 residues in the CDR3. Trimming took 4 bases from V and 2 from J, leaving 13 bases between them. CDR3 DNA sequence: TGCGCCAGCAGCCAGCGGGCAGAGACCTACGAGCAGTACTTC. This encodes CASSQRAETYEQYF.

The rearrangement joins TRBV7-8 to TRBJ2-7; possibly TRBD2 for D (5 bases). This CDR3 has 15 residues. Trimming removed 4 bases at V and 6 bases at J, with 19 bases between. Germline V gene data show CDR1 as SGHVS and CDR2 as FQNEAQ. The CDR3 region is CASSSTAAGGVEQYF. CDR3 DNA sequence: TGTGCCAGCAGCTCCACGGCGGCCGGAGGCGTCGAGCAGTACTTC.

V gene TRBV5-6 combines with J gene TRBJ2-3; D is ambiguous. The CDR3 is 15 amino acids. Trimming took 4 bases from V and 1 from J, leaving 13 bases between them. CDR1 is SGHDT, CDR2 YYEEEE, per germline. The CDR3 reads CASSLSSSGTDTQYF. The CDR3, as DNA: TGTGCCAGCAGCCTGAGTAGCTCTGGCACAGATACGCAGTATTTT.

The chain is built from TRBV29-1 and TRBJ1-1; D unclear. Trimming removed 2 bases at V and 1 base at J, with 14 bases between. The CDR3 runs to 15 residues. The germline V gene has CDR1 SQVTM and CDR2 ANQGSEA. The CDR3 region has the DNA TGCAGCGTTGAAAGTAGGTTGGGAGGGAACACTGAAGCTTTCTTT. Translation: CSVESRLGGNTEAFF.

The chain recombines TRBV10-2 with TRBJ1-1; D is uncertain. V gave up 5 bases and J gave up 0 bases, with 13 bases separating them. This CDR3 spans 15 amino acids. Germline V gives CDR1 WSHSY, CDR2 SAAADI. The DNA for the CDR3 is TGCGCCAGCAGTCCCTCGGTAGATATGAACACTGAAGCTTTCTTT. This codes for CASSPSVDMNTEAFF.

The table lists this clone with a count of one. The V gene is TRBV24-1, the J gene TRBJ2-5, with 11 bases aligning to TRBD2. CDR1 and CDR2 (germline): KGHDR, SFDVKD. V dropped 3 bases and J dropped 1; count of bases not matched to a gene: 3. The length of the CDR3 is 16 residues. CDR3 region: CATSDPLAGAQETQYF. The DNA of the CDR3 is TGTGCCACCAGTGATCCACTAGCGGGGGCCCAAGAGACCCAGTACTTC.

This chain links TRBV5-1 with TRBJ2-1; perhaps TRBD2 as D (5 bases). Germline assignment: CDR1 SGHRS and CDR2 YFSETQ. The CDR3 extends over 12 amino acids. The V end was cut by 0 bases, the J end by 14 bases, with 12 bases between. The CDR3 DNA follows: TGCGCCAGCAGCTTGGAGACCGGGAAGAAGTTCTTC. Protein: CASSLETGKKFF. The whole variable domain, remainder taken from reference TRBV5-1 and TRBJ2-1, is KAGVTQTPRYLIKTRGQQVTLSCSPISGHRSVSWYQQTPGQGLQFLFEYFSETQRNKGNFPGRFSGRQFSNSRSEMNVSTLELGDSALYLCASSLETGKKFFGPGTRLTVL.

In its sample, this clone was seen once. The chain uses TRBV7-6 and TRBJ2-1; 13 bases align to TRBD2. V shed 5 bases and J 7 bases; nucleotides not matched to a gene: 5. In germline, CDR1 is SGHVS, CDR2 FNYEAQ. The CDR3 runs to 15 residues. For the CDR3, the DNA is TGTGCCAGCAGCCCTCGGACTAGCGGGGGAAATGAGCAGTTCTTC. This codes for CASSPRTSGGNEQFF. The complete variable domain, with remaining parts taken from reference TRBV7-6 and TRBJ2-1, reads GAGVSQSPRYKVTKRGQDVALRCDPISGHVSLYWYRQALGQGPEFLTYFNYEAQQDKSGLPNDRFSAERPEGSISTLTIQRTEQRDSAMYRCASSPRTSGGNEQFFGPGTRLTVL.

The CDR3 sequence: CASSRTRDRGQETQYF. The CDR3 DNA sequence: TGTGCCAGCAGCCGGACCCGGGACAGGGGGCAAGAGACCCAGTACTTC. This chain joins TRBV5-5 and TRBJ2-5; 11 bases agree with TRBD1. Germline values: CDR1 SGHKS, CDR2 YYEKEE (reference sequence). The CDR3 sequence is 16 residues long. Germline trimming cut 4 bases from V and 2 bases from J; bases unmatched to any gene: 7.

The chain employs TRBV6-1 and TRBJ2-7, with D hard to call. V lost 1 base, J lost 3 bases, and 7 bases lay in between. The CDR3 spans 13 residues. Germline assignment: CDR1 MNHNS and CDR2 SASEGT. The chain's CDR3 is CASSEGLRYEQYF. The DNA of the CDR3 is TGTGCCAGCAGTGAAGGACTGCGCTACGAGCAGTACTTC.